Following are 14 T cell receptor beta chains from one sample sequenced in a study of T cell responses to AZD1222 COVID-19 vaccine. The repertoire was sequenced with immunoSEQ multiplex PCR; TCRdb's copy has only in-frame clones and lacks some. The sample shows about 120,000 clones, roughly nine tenths of them seen only once. This material consisted of peripheral blood, taken on day 0 of AZD1222 vaccination. The receptors here all came from an adult in good health.

The chain links TRBV27 to TRBJ2-3, with 9 positions matching TRBD2. From germline, CDR1 is MNHEY and CDR2 SMNVEV (reference sequence). The ends lost 7 bases at V and 4 bases at J; junction bases unmatched: 12. The CDR3 extends over 16 amino acids. The CDR3 loop reads CASTPLGGGGADTQYF. CDR3 bases: TGTGCCAGCACTCCCCTGGGCGGGGGGGGCGCAGATACGCAGTATTTT.

The CDR3: CASSQETVTEAFF. For the CDR3, the DNA is TGTGCCAGCAGCCAGGAGACAGTGACTGAAGCTTTCTTT. The chain employs TRBV3-1 (or the pseudogene TRBV3-2) and TRBJ1-1, with TRBD1 as a possible D gene (5 bases). Trimming took off 3 bases at V and 5 bases at J, with 10 bases between the two ends. The CDR3 totals 13 residues. Germline V gene sequence: CDR1 LGHDT, CDR2 YNNKEL (reference sequence).

The J gene is TRBJ1-2, the V gene TRBV25-1; a weak D match, TRBD1 (5 bases). Trimming left V 5 bases short and J 8 bases short, with 9 bases between. The CDR3 has 11 residues. The germline V gene encodes CDR1 MGHDK and CDR2 SYGVNS. CDR3 nucleotide sequence: TGTGCCAGCAGTTCAGGGAGAGGCTACACCTTC. Protein product: CASSSGRGYTF.

The rearrangement links TRBV7-2 to TRBJ1-3; D gene unclear. CDR1 is SGHTA and CDR2 is FQGNSA in the germline V gene. Trimming left V 1 base short and J 0 bases short, with 10 bases between. CDR3 length: 16 amino acids. As DNA, the CDR3 is TGTGCCAGCAGCTTAGAGGTCAGAACCTCTGGAAACACCATATATTTT. Translated: CASSLEVRTSGNTIYF. Drawing the rest from reference TRBV7-2 and TRBJ1-3, the complete variable domain is GAGVSQSPSNKVTEKGKDVELRCDPISGHTALYWYRQSLGQGLEFLIYFQGNSAPDKSGLPSDRFSAERTGGSVSTLTIQRTQQEDSAVYLCASSLEVRTSGNTIYFGEGSWLTVV.

This clone was picked up one time. The chain joins TRBV5-1 to TRBJ2-1, with TRBD2 matching 7 bases. Germline V gene sequence: CDR1 SGHRS, CDR2 YFSETQ. This CDR3 is built from 15 residues. The V gene end was trimmed by 0 bases and the J gene end by 9 bases; junction bases not matched to a gene: 9. The CDR3, as DNA: TGCGCCAGCAGCTTGGGGATTATGGCTAGCGGTGAGCAGTTCTTC. It translates to CASSLGIMASGEQFF. Variable domain in full (rest from reference TRBV5-1 and TRBJ2-1): KAGVTQTPRYLIKTRGQQVTLSCSPISGHRSVSWYQQTPGQGLQFLFEYFSETQRNKGNFPGRFSGRQFSNSRSEMNVSTLELGDSALYLCASSLGIMASGEQFFGPGTRLTVL.

The chain has TRBV5-6 and TRBJ1-2, with a possible D match to TRBD1 (6 bases). CDR1 SGHDT and CDR2 YYEEEE come from the germline V gene. The V end lost 5 bases, the J end lost 6 bases, and 20 bases lay between the germline ends. The CDR3 extends over 15 amino acids. In DNA form, the CDR3 reads TGTGCCAGCAGAATGCTCATCGGGGGCAGGGATGGCTACACCTTC. This encodes CASRMLIGGRDGYTF.

This clone occurred once. The J gene is TRBJ2-3, the V gene TRBV2; 9 bases match TRBD2. V lost 1 base, J lost 9 bases, and 11 bases stayed unmatched. The CDR3 is 16 amino acids. CDR1 and CDR2 (germline): SNHLY, FYNNEI. Here the CDR3 DNA reads TGTGCCAGCAGTGAAGGGAGTAGCGGGGGATACGGAACGCAGTATTTT. It yields the protein CASSEGSSGGYGTQYF.

This chain uses TRBV12-3 or TRBV12-4 with TRBJ1-2; D uncertain. The CDR3 has 13 residues. V was cut by 2 bases and J by 8 bases, with 12 bases left in between. The CDR3 spells CASSLSGSGGYTF. CDR3 coding DNA: TGTGCCAGCAGTTTATCAGGTTCCGGCGGCTACACCTTC.

This rearrangement joins TRBV3-1 (or the pseudogene TRBV3-2) to TRBJ2-6; no clear D gene. This CDR3 has 15 residues. V lost 3 bases and J 0 bases, leaving 6 bases between the germline ends. Germline V CDR1 and CDR2: LGHDT, YNNKEL (reference sequence). The CDR3: CASSHDASGANVLTF. The CDR3, as DNA: TGTGCCAGCAGCCATGATGCCTCTGGGGCCAACGTCCTGACTTTC.

This chain connects TRBV11-2 to TRBJ1-3; D remains unclear. V shed 5 bases and J shed 4 bases, with 15 bases lying between them. Per germline, CDR1 SGHAT and CDR2 FQNNGV. CDR3 length equals 15 residues. CDR3: CASSLPLLSGNTIYF. The DNA of the CDR3 is TGTGCCAGCAGCCTACCCCTTTTGTCGGGAAACACCATATATTTT.

The chain uses TRBV5-1 and TRBJ2-3, with D possibly matching TRBD2 (6 bases). V lost 7 bases to trimming and J lost 2 bases, with 20 bases between them. Germline lookup yields CDR1 SGHRS and CDR2 YFSETQ. The CDR3 length is 16 residues. CDR3 bases: TGCGCCAGCGCTGGTTCGGGGACTCGATTCACAGATACGCAGTATTTT. Translating it yields CASAGSGTRFTDTQYF.

The V call is TRBV7-9, the J call TRBJ2-2; 10 bases align to TRBD2. Trimming removed 6 bases from V and 1 base from J; junction bases left unmatched: 2. Germline CDR1 and CDR2: SEHNR and FQNEAQ (reference sequence). The CDR3 extends over 15 amino acids. The CDR3 sequence is CASRVAGGNTGELFF. The CDR3 coding sequence is TGTGCCAGCAGAGTAGCGGGAGGGAACACCGGGGAGCTGTTTTTT.

V and J are TRBV29-1 and TRBJ1-1, with a possible D match to TRBD1 (5 bases). The CDR3 has 11 amino acids. The germline V and J ends were trimmed by 6 bases and 6 bases, with 11 bases remaining between them. Germline assignment: CDR1 SQVTM and CDR2 ANQGSEA. In DNA form, the CDR3 reads TGCAGCGTCCGGGACGGACCTGAAGCTTTCTTT. Translated: CSVRDGPEAFF.

The chain employs TRBV6-4 and TRBJ2-4, with 10 bases aligning to TRBD2. The CDR3 is 17 residues long. CDR1 is MRHNA, CDR2 SNTAGT, per germline. The trim removed 7 bases at V and 0 bases at J, leaving 9 bases unmatched. The CDR3 here is CASTESGRASAKNIQYF. CDR3 nucleotide sequence: TGTGCCAGCACCGAAAGCGGGAGGGCATCAGCCAAAAACATTCAGTACTTC.